This T cell receptor beta chain was recorded in a study of T-cell memory formation after mild COVID-19. Overall study: Clusters of TCRs were largely donor specific.

Worth noting for this clonotype: Its antigen is as yet unknown.

Trimming stripped 3 bases from V and 3 bases from J, with 11 bases between. The CDR3 length is 14 residues. 5'RACE with constant-segment primers built TCRalpha and TCRbeta cDNA libraries with UMIs. One entry per CDR3 protein, called by TCRdb with MiXCR from the 5' RACE reads. Of roughly 450,000 distinct CDR3 sequences listed, over 15% are singletons. General study points: Pre-infection memory already had some responding clones, implying cross-reactive memory joined. Of the contracting clones, CD4+ ones lay mainly in CM and EM, and CD8+ ones in EMRA.

The clonotype originates from a man aged 18 to 29 who had mild COVID-19 (a few samples of this study predate the infection). Cell type and time point are not known. The rearrangement joins TRBV23-1 to TRBJ1-1, with D possibly TRBD1 on 5 matching bases. TRBV23-1 is assigned to the ORF class and has an uncertain function. Sequencing used PBMCs or a T cell subset sorted from them (not recorded which). In DNA form, the CDR3 reads TGCGCCAGCAGTCATATTCGAGGGGACACTGAAGCTTTCTTT. It translates to CASSHIRGDTEAFF.